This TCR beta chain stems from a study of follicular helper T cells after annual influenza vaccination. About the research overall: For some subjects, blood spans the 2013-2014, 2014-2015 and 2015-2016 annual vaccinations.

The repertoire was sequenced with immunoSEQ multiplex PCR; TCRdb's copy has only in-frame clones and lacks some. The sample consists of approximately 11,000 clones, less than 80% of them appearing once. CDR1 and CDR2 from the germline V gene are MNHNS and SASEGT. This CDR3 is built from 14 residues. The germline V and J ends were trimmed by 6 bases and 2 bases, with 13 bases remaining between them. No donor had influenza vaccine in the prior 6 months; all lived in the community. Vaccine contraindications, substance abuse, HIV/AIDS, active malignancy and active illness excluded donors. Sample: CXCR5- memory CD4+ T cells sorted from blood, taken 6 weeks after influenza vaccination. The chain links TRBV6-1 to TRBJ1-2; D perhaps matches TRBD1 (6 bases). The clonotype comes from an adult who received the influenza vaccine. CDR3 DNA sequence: TGTGCCAGCAGACCGGGACACTTAAACTATGGCTACACCTTC. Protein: CASRPGHLNYGYTF.